There are a few counts of the clone carrying this T cell receptor (beta chain). Its matching antigen is unknown. The data were taken from a study of blood T cells in healthy people across ages. RNA extraction gave at least 6 micrograms of total RNA per sample. Study-level points and caveats: In long-lived donors, naive CD4+ cell counts and diversity exceeded those of aged donors. Estimated diversity across one million T cells was deemed an underestimate.

V lost 5 bases to trimming and J lost 9 bases, with 8 bases between them. This CDR3 spans 11 amino acids. A J-beta primer mix and a sample-barcoded 5' primer were used in a second PCR of roughly 6 to 11 cycles. With 12 random nucleotides, a template-switch adaptor tagged each individual cDNA molecule. TCRdb reprocessed the 5' RACE reads via MiXCR and lists one record per CDR3 protein. The sample contains roughly 1.9 million distinct CDR3 sequences, roughly two fifths of which appear only once. Sequenced input: blood. This chain joins TRBV12-3 or TRBV12-4 and TRBJ1-5; no reliable D call. The clonotype comes from a human donor in good health. CDR3 sequence: CASSPGWPQHF. CDR3 DNA: TGTGCCAGCAGTCCCGGATGGCCCCAGCATTTT.